This T cell receptor (beta chain) stems from a study of T-cell memory formation after mild COVID-19. Libraries for TCRalpha and TCRbeta carried sample barcodes and unique molecular identifiers via 5'RACE. One entry per CDR3 protein, called by TCRdb with MiXCR from the 5' RACE reads. This sample has roughly 610,000 distinct CDR3 sequences; 17% occur once, and the top ten carry about 7.5%. A remark on this clonotype: The target antigen is unknown.

Study conclusions and caveats: Balance between CD4 and CD8 was seen in clones contracting day 15 to 85, and a CD4+ lean was seen in later expanders. Pre-infection memory held some responding clones, suggesting pre-existing cross-reactive T cells responded. Most CD4+ clones that shrank were in CM and EM, while CD8+ ones turned up in EMRA.

The receptor was isolated from an adult woman who had mild COVID-19 (a few samples of this study predate the infection). Cell type and time point are not known. Material for sequencing was PBMCs or a T cell subset sorted from them (not recorded which).

The CDR3 DNA reads as TGTGCCACCAGTGACTACTACGAGCAGTACTTC. It is translated as CATSDYYEQYF. V and J are TRBV24-1 and TRBJ2-7, with D unresolved. CDR1 is KGHDR and CDR2 is SFDVKD in the germline V gene. V dropped 4 bases and J dropped 3 bases, with 3 bases sitting between them. There are 11 residues in the CDR3.